Below, 18 T cell receptor beta chains from the same sample are listed, as sequenced in a study of T cell responses to AZD1222 COVID-19 vaccine. TCRdb's table, derived via immunoSEQ multiplex PCR, lists solely in-frame clones and lacks some. Of tens of thousands of clones in the sample, around 90% were seen once. Sequencing was performed on peripheral blood, taken on day 0 of MenACWY control vaccination. Receptor source: an adult in good health.

This chain connects TRBV6-1 to TRBJ1-1, with D hard to call. Trimming cost V 1 base and J 1 base, with 4 bases left between them. This CDR3 contains 13 residues. CDR1 is MNHNS, CDR2 SASEGT, per germline. For the CDR3, the DNA is TGTGCCAGCAGTGAAGTGAGGAACACTGAAGCTTTCTTT. It codes for CASSEVRNTEAFF.

The V gene is TRBV19, the J gene TRBJ2-7; no clear D gene. V was cut by 2 bases and J by 5 bases, with 13 bases left in between. Germline values: CDR1 LNHDA, CDR2 SQIVND (reference sequence). This CDR3 comprises 14 residues. CDR3 DNA: TGTGCCAGTAGTATAAGTGGCTCCCAGAACGAGCAGTACTTC. Residues: CASSISGSQNEQYF.

J is TRBJ2-1 and V is TRBV9, with 7 bases that match TRBD2. The CDR3 has 15 amino acids. The trim removed 2 bases at V and 2 bases at J, leaving 4 bases unmatched. Germline CDR1 is SGDLS and CDR2 is YYNGEE. As DNA, the CDR3 is TGTGCCAGCAGCGTTTCAGGACTAGCCTACAATGAGCAGTTCTTC. Its protein product is CASSVSGLAYNEQFF.

This clone was recorded once. This chain links TRBV6-2 or TRBV6-3 with TRBJ1-6; no firm D call. This CDR3 has 16 amino acids. Trimming cost V 2 bases and J 5 bases, with 13 bases left between them. Germline CDR1 is MNHEY and CDR2 is SVGEGT. The CDR3 spells CASSYPGRRNNSPLHF. DNA for the CDR3: TGTGCCAGCAGTTACCCGGGGAGGCGGAATAATTCACCCCTCCACTTT.

The chain is built from TRBV12-3 or TRBV12-4 and TRBJ1-1; D is unresolved. CDR3 length: 13 amino acids. V lost 5 bases and J lost 5, with 12 bases in between. The CDR3: CASSQIDVTEAFF. The DNA for the CDR3 is TGTGCCAGCAGTCAGATTGACGTGACTGAAGCTTTCTTT.

This clone appeared a single time. This chain connects TRBV6-4 to TRBJ1-2; TRBD1 aligns across 9 bases. Per the germline V gene, CDR1 is MRHNA and CDR2 is SNTAGT. This CDR3 contains 16 residues. With V trimmed by 7 bases and J by 4 bases, 13 bases remained unmatched. The CDR3 sequence: CASTKKGQGTSYGYTF. In DNA form, the CDR3 reads TGTGCCAGCACCAAAAAAGGACAGGGGACATCCTATGGCTACACCTTC.

V and J are TRBV6-5 and TRBJ2-3, with 7 positions matching TRBD2. CDR3 length: 15 amino acids. Trimming took 6 bases from V and 5 from J; bases not matched to a gene: 11. Germline V gene data show CDR1 as MNHEY and CDR2 as SVGAGI. The CDR3 nucleotides are TGTGCCAGCAGGCCTCGGGGCGGGGGAGGAGATACGCAGTATTTT. Amino acids: CASRPRGGGGDTQYF.

The chain combines TRBV24-1 with TRBJ1-2; no definite D call. Trimming took 2 bases from V and 7 from J, leaving 10 bases between them. Germline V CDR1 and CDR2: KGHDR, SFDVKD. This CDR3 contains 13 residues. The CDR3 loop reads CATSDSLDFGYTF. The CDR3 DNA reads TGTGCCACCAGTGATTCGCTCGACTTTGGCTACACCTTC.

V gene TRBV10-3 combines with J gene TRBJ1-1; D gene uncertain. The V end was cut by 0 bases, the J end by 0 bases, with 14 bases between. CDR1 and CDR2 (germline): ENHRY, SYGVKD. This CDR3 spans 17 amino acids. The CDR3 sequence: CAISESRSQPMNTEAFF. Written as DNA, the CDR3 is TGTGCCATCAGTGAGTCTCGAAGCCAACCCATGAACACTGAAGCTTTCTTT.

V and J are TRBV7-3 and TRBJ2-2; either TRBD1 or TRBD2 may fit D (5 bases each). Trimming removed 4 bases at V and 0 bases at J, with 9 bases between. Germline V gives CDR1 SGHTA, CDR2 FQGTGA. The CDR3 has 15 amino acids. Written as DNA, the CDR3 is TGTGCCAGCAGCTCCGGGACCCCGAACACCGGGGAGCTGTTTTTT. Translating gives CASSSGTPNTGELFF.

This sequence joins TRBV6-1 and TRBJ2-3, with a tentative D call TRBD2 (5 bases). This CDR3 has 15 amino acids. Germline V gene data show CDR1 as MNHNS and CDR2 as SASEGT. With 2 bases removed from V and 8 bases from J, the gap between germline ends came to 17 bases. DNA for the CDR3: TGTGCCAGCAGTGAATCTTTTGTCGGTCGGGGTACGCAGTATTTT. It encodes CASSESFVGRGTQYF.

The gene calls are TRBV19 and TRBJ1-1; 7 nucleotides agree with TRBD1. Per germline, CDR1 LNHDA and CDR2 SQIVND (reference sequence). The V and J ends lost 3 bases and 4 bases, in that order; junction bases with no gene match: 14. CDR3 length equals 17 residues. As DNA, the CDR3 is TGTGCCAGTAGTATCCGCGGTAAAGGGCAGGGGGGCACTGAAGCTTTCTTT. Encoded protein: CASSIRGKGQGGTEAFF.

J is TRBJ1-4 and V is TRBV15, with 10 bases identical to TRBD1. From germline, CDR1 is LNHNV and CDR2 YYDKDF (reference sequence). The CDR3 length is 18 residues. Losses at the gene ends were 5 bases for V and 2 bases for J; bases not matched to a gene: 11. Here the CDR3 reads CATSPRDRGIRTNEKLFF. In nucleotides, the CDR3 is TGTGCCACCAGCCCCCGGGACAGGGGAATCAGGACTAATGAAAAACTGTTTTTT.

The gene calls are TRBV19 and TRBJ2-7, with D perhaps TRBD2 (7 bases). V was shortened by 3 bases and J by 4 bases, with 13 bases between the two germline ends. CDR3 length equals 14 residues. The germline V gene encodes CDR1 LNHDA and CDR2 SQIVND (reference sequence). The CDR3 protein is CASSINREGYEQYF. CDR3 in DNA: TGTGCCAGTAGTATCAACAGGGAGGGTTACGAGCAGTACTTC.

The chain joins TRBV20-1 to TRBJ1-5, with TRBD1 identical over 7 bases. Germline assignment: CDR1 DFQATT and CDR2 SNEGSKA (reference sequence). The trim removed 3 bases at V and 3 bases at J, leaving 5 bases unmatched. There are 14 residues in the CDR3. As DNA, the CDR3 is TGCAGTGCTAGTGACGACAGGGACAATCAGCCCCAGCATTTT. This translates into CSASDDRDNQPQHF.

This chain joins TRBV30 and TRBJ2-1; D gene unclear. The CDR3 has 13 amino acids. Trimming removed 3 bases at V and 1 base at J, with 7 bases between. The V gene's germline CDR1 is GTSNPN and CDR2 SVGIG (reference sequence). The DNA of the CDR3 is TGTGCCTGGAGAACCACTTCCTACAATGAGCAGTTCTTC. This codes for CAWRTTSYNEQFF.

The CDR3 bases are TGTGCCAGCGGACAGGGGGTTGGAGGCAATCAGCCCCAGCATTTT. Translating gives CASGQGVGGNQPQHF. V gene TRBV6-6 combines with J gene TRBJ1-5, with 10 bases identical to TRBD1. V trimming: 8 bases; J trimming: 2 bases; junction bases outside the gene matches: 6. The CDR3 consists of 15 residues. CDR1 MNHNY and CDR2 SVGAGI come from the germline V gene (reference sequence).

The rearrangement joins TRBV3-1 (or the pseudogene TRBV3-2) to TRBJ1-5; no definite D call. Trimming stripped 3 bases from V and 5 bases from J, with 8 bases between. Germline assignment: CDR1 LGHDT and CDR2 YNNKEL (reference sequence). The CDR3 has 13 amino acids. The CDR3 spells CASSQVPDQPQHF. The DNA of the CDR3 is TGTGCCAGCAGCCAGGTTCCAGATCAGCCCCAGCATTTT.